A selection of T cell receptor beta chains follows, all from one sample in a study of T cells in localized non-small cell lung cancer. Sequencing was performed with immunoSEQ multiplex PCR; in TCRdb, only in-frame clones are kept and a portion is missing. The sample lists about 39,000 clones, about four fifths occurring once. The source was PBMCs, collected before any cancer treatment. Receptors were obtained from a woman aged 40-75 years with stage II squamous cell lung carcinoma. Each CDR3 is given with its conserved first and last residue. A D gene is named only where the DNA matches it firmly. The size of a clone is reported for some rows only, either as once, few or many, or as a class for expanded clones.

clone_size j_call v_call d_call cdr3_aa cdr3_nt
NA TRBJ2-1 TRBV9 NA CASSVLGWSYNEQFF TGTGCCAGCAGCGTACTAGGATGGAGCTACAATGAGCAGTTCTTC
once TRBJ2-3 TRBV14 NA CASSRWGGLPDTQYF TGTGCCAGCAGCCGCTGGGGAGGACTCCCCGATACGCAGTATTTT
NA TRBJ1-4 TRBV18 TRBD1 CASSPILGTGPTTNEKLFF TGTGCCAGCTCACCAATCCTCGGGACAGGGCCGACAACTAATGAAAAACTGTTTTTT
NA TRBJ2-1 TRBV7-3 TRBD2 CASSASQPGLAGDEQFF TGTGCCAGCAGCGCCAGCCAGCCGGGACTAGCGGGAGATGAGCAGTTCTTC
NA TRBJ2-1 TRBV6-5 TRBD1 CASGGQPYNEQFF TGTGCCAGCGGGGGACAGCCCTACAATGAGCAGTTCTTC
NA TRBJ2-7 TRBV7-9 TRBD2 CASRGLAENEQYF TGTGCCAGCAGGGGACTAGCGGAAAACGAGCAGTACTTC
NA TRBJ1-2 TRBV6-6 TRBD1 CASRTGHYGYTF TGTGCCAGCAGGACAGGGCACTATGGCTACACCTTC
NA TRBJ1-2 TRBV7-3 NA CASALTNTDYGYTF TGTGCCAGCGCCCTGACAAATACAGACTATGGCTACACCTTC
NA TRBJ2-5 TRBV11-2 NA CASSLGAQETQYF TGTGCCAGCAGCTTAGGGGCACAAGAGACCCAGTACTTC
NA TRBJ2-3 TRBV13 NA CASSSPMGEKGDTQYF TGTGCCAGCAGCTCTCCAATGGGGGAGAAAGGAGATACGCAGTATTTT
NA TRBJ2-3 TRBV6-5 TRBD1 CASSYSGQGTDTQYF TGTGCCAGCAGTTACTCCGGACAGGGGACAGATACGCAGTATTTT
NA TRBJ1-1 TRBV29-1 NA CSACVGLNTEAFF TGCAGCGCCTGTGTAGGGCTGAACACTGAAGCTTTCTTT
NA TRBJ2-2 TRBV4-2 NA CASSSTLSRELFF TGTGCCAGCAGCTCGACACTTTCCCGGGAGCTGTTTTTT
few TRBJ1-2 TRBV27 NA CASSLKWGGASYGYTF TGTGCCAGCAGTTTAAAGTGGGGGGGCGCAAGCTATGGCTACACCTTC
NA TRBJ1-6 TRBV28 NA CASSPSSYNSPLHF TGTGCCAGCAGCCCCAGCTCCTATAATTCACCCCTCCACTTT
NA TRBJ1-1 TRBV28 TRBD1 CASRQGVFEAFF TGTGCCAGCAGACAGGGGGTTTTTGAAGCTTTCTTT
NA TRBJ2-5 TRBV19 NA CASIVTQYF TGTGCCAGTATAGTGACCCAGTACTTC
NA TRBJ1-2 TRBV14 NA CASSQDRGRPGVGYTF TGTGCCAGCAGCCAAGACCGTGGCCGCCCAGGGGTCGGCTACACCTTC
few TRBJ1-2 TRBV7-9 NA CASSSDIGFYGYTF TGTGCCAGCAGCTCAGATATAGGCTTCTATGGCTACACCTTC
NA TRBJ2-2 TRBV6-6 NA CASSYGQLEAGELFF TGTGCCAGCAGTTACGGGCAGCTGGAGGCCGGGGAGCTGTTTTTT
once TRBJ1-6 TRBV10-3 TRBD1 CAISEMDRSNSPLHF TGTGCCATCAGTGAGATGGACAGGTCAAATTCACCCCTCCACTTT
NA TRBJ2-1 TRBV7-2 TRBD2 CASSWTRGRNEQFF TGTGCCAGCAGCTGGACTAGGGGTAGGAATGAGCAGTTCTTC
NA TRBJ1-2 TRBV5-1 NA CASSLGGNYGYTF TGCGCCAGCAGCTTAGGAGGAAACTATGGCTACACCTTC
NA TRBJ1-5 TRBV6-4 NA CASSDSREGYSNQPQHF TGTGCCAGCAGTGACTCCCGGGAGGGGTATAGCAATCAGCCCCAGCATTTT
NA TRBJ1-4 TRBV27 TRBD1 CASSLSWGQTSEKLFF TGTGCCAGCAGTTTATCGTGGGGACAGACTTCCGAAAAACTGTTTTTT
NA TRBJ1-2 TRBV28 TRBD1 CASRTGSGAGYTF TGTGCCAGCAGGACAGGGTCAGGGGCTGGCTACACCTTC
NA TRBJ1-1 TRBV28 TRBD1 CASSSWTGEAFF TGTGCCAGCAGTTCCTGGACAGGTGAAGCTTTCTTT
NA TRBJ2-1 TRBV18 NA CASSPVSGPRREQFF TGTGCCAGCTCACCGGTTTCGGGACCCCGACGTGAGCAGTTCTTC
NA TRBJ2-1 TRBV6-1 NA CASSLNNEQFF TGTGCCAGCAGCTTAAACAATGAGCAGTTCTTC
NA TRBJ2-5 TRBV7-2 NA CASRLGGETQYF TGTGCCAGCAGGTTAGGGGGTGAGACCCAGTACTTC
few TRBJ1-1 TRBV7-9 NA CASSPVRTLNTEAFF TGTGCCAGCAGCCCCGTGAGAACCTTAAACACTGAAGCTTTCTTT
few TRBJ1-1 TRBV9 TRBD1 CASSKVRGQIINTEAFF TGTGCCAGCAGTAAGGTGAGGGGACAGATAATAAACACTGAAGCTTTCTTT
NA TRBJ2-7 TRBV28 NA CASTGAFHEQYF TGTGCCAGCACCGGGGCGTTCCACGAGCAGTACTTC
once TRBJ2-7 TRBV11-2 TRBD2 CASSFGGGYEQYF TGTGCCAGCAGCTTCGGGGGGGGCTACGAGCAGTACTTC
NA TRBJ1-6 TRBV6-5 NA CASRDGPYNSPLHF TGTGCCAGCAGGGACGGACCATATAATTCACCCCTCCACTTT
NA TRBJ2-5 TRBV29-1 NA CSVEGTTGRGTQYF TGCAGCGTTGAGGGGACGACTGGTCGAGGGACCCAGTACTTC
NA TRBJ1-1 TRBV12-5 NA CASGPGTEAFF TGTGCTAGTGGTCCGGGGACTGAAGCTTTCTTT
NA TRBJ2-1 TRBV5-6 TRBD2 CASSLPTSGRAWDEQFF TGTGCCAGCAGCTTACCTACTAGCGGGAGGGCCTGGGATGAGCAGTTCTTC
NA TRBJ2-5 TRBV2 NA CASSLGLQETQYF TGTGCCAGCAGCTTAGGACTCCAAGAGACCCAGTACTTC
NA TRBJ2-5 TRBV6-5 TRBD2 CASSTSGRGPQYF TGTGCCAGCAGCACCAGCGGGAGGGGGCCCCAGTACTTC
NA TRBJ2-6 TRBV29-1 NA CSVASQGSVGDLYFGANVLTF TGCAGCGTTGCCAGTCAGGGATCGGTGGGCGACCTTTACTTTGGGGCCAACGTCCTGACTTTC
NA TRBJ1-5 TRBV7-9 TRBD1 CASSTTGLNQPQHF TGTGCCAGCAGCACGACAGGGTTGAATCAGCCCCAGCATTTT
NA TRBJ2-1 TRBV7-9 NA CASSPGRTLRNEQFF TGTGCCAGCAGCCCAGGGAGGACACTGCGGAATGAGCAGTTCTTC
NA TRBJ1-2 TRBV28 NA CANSPPGAGYGYTF TGTGCCAACTCCCCCCCCGGGGCAGGATATGGCTACACCTTC
NA TRBJ2-3 TRBV5-1 NA CASSPSGTLGTDTQYF TGCGCCAGCAGCCCCTCCGGGACTTTGGGGACAGATACGCAGTATTTT
NA TRBJ2-1 TRBV6-5 NA CASSNRASSYNEQFF TGTGCCAGCAGTAACAGGGCGAGCTCCTACAATGAGCAGTTCTTC
NA TRBJ2-7 TRBV19 TRBD2 CASSMGLAGGYEQYF TGTGCCAGTAGTATGGGACTAGCGGGAGGGTACGAGCAGTACTTC
NA TRBJ1-1 TRBV4-3 NA CASSQTQGYEAFF TGCGCCAGCAGCCAGACACAGGGATATGAAGCTTTCTTT
NA TRBJ2-2 TRBV7-2 TRBD1 CASSLVGTENTGELFF TGTGCCAGCAGCTTAGTAGGGACAGAGAACACCGGGGAGCTGTTTTTT
NA TRBJ2-2 TRBV9 TRBD2 CASSVDQRLAGDTGELFF TGTGCCAGCAGCGTAGATCAGAGACTAGCGGGAGACACCGGGGAGCTGTTTTTT
NA TRBJ2-2 TRBV27 NA CASTQGTQGTGELFF TGTGCCAGCACCCAGGGGACCCAGGGCACCGGGGAGCTGTTTTTT
NA TRBJ2-5 TRBV7-8 TRBD2 CASSFAPSGRAGSRQETQYF TGTGCCAGCAGCTTTGCTCCTAGCGGGAGGGCCGGGTCTCGGCAGGAGACCCAGTACTTC